This T cell receptor beta chain derives from a study of T cell repertoires in cytomegalovirus infection. V lost 6 bases, J lost 1 base, and 7 bases stayed unmatched. Looked up from germline, CDR1 is SNHLY and CDR2 is FYNNEI. The CDR3 runs to 15 residues. This clonotype was picked up many times. What it binds is not known. Using its own MiXCR run on the reads, TCRdb lists one record per CDR3 protein. The repertoire holds 300,000 to 400,000 distinct CDR3 sequences, with about 29% as singletons. Specimen: cultured PBMCs, collected from culture after CMV antigen stimulation. The rearrangement uses TRBV2 and TRBJ2-3, with 7 bases lining up with TRBD1. The TCR was taken from a human donor in good health (CMV status not recorded). Some clones in this sample may be carry-over from other donors' samples. The CDR3: CASRATGVGTDTQYF. The CDR3 DNA follows: TGTGCCAGCAGGGCTACAGGGGTGGGCACAGATACGCAGTATTTT.